The rows below give T cell receptor beta chains drawn from one sample of a study of cytotoxic CD8 clonotypes in ibrutinib-treated CLL. The data were produced by immunoSEQ multiplex PCR, yet TCRdb's version contains in-frame clones alone and is incomplete. This repertoire shows some 200,000 clones, around 70% found once; its top ten account for roughly 13%. The material was PBMCs, obtained after 24 months of ibrutinib treatment. These receptor sequences come from a human donor with chronic lymphocytic leukemia. Each CDR3 is given with its conserved first and last residue. Fields, in order: J gene, clone size, V gene, D gene, CDR3 DNA, CDR3 protein. A D gene is named only where the DNA matches it firmly. Rows may omit the clone size; those that give it use once, few, many or a size class.

TRBJ1-1,-,TRBV10-3,TRBD1,TGTGCCATCAGTGAGACAGGGGGGGGTGAAGCTTTCTTT,CAISETGGGEAFF
TRBJ2-7,-,TRBV6-5,TRBD2,TGTGCCAGCAGTTACTCGAGCGGGAGGATCTACGAGCAGTACTTC,CASSYSSGRIYEQYF
TRBJ2-1,-,TRBV14,-,TGTGCCAGCAGCAGACAACAGGGTATTTGGGATGAGCAGTTCTTC,CASSRQQGIWDEQFF
TRBJ1-1,-,TRBV5-6,-,TGTGCCAGCAGCTTAGGCAGCCGGTCGAACACTGAAGCTTTCTTT,CASSLGSRSNTEAFF
TRBJ2-1,-,TRBV4-1,-,TGCGCCAGCAGGGGAGGCACCAGAGAGCAGTTCTTC,CASRGGTREQFF
TRBJ1-1,-,TRBV9,-,TGTGCCAGCAGCTCCCGTTTGACAGGCGAAGATGAAGCTTTCTTT,CASSSRLTGEDEAFF
TRBJ1-2,-,TRBV28,TRBD1,TGTGCCAGCAGAAAGGGACAGGCAAACTATGGCTACACCTTC,CASRKGQANYGYTF
TRBJ1-2,-,TRBV5-1,TRBD1,TGCGCCAGCAGCCTGGGGGGACAGGGAAACGATGGCTACACCTTC,CASSLGGQGNDGYTF
TRBJ1-2,-,TRBV4-1,-,TGCGCCAGCAGCCAAGCCAGGGGACCCTATGGCTACACCTTC,CASSQARGPYGYTF
TRBJ2-7,-,TRBV4-3,TRBD2,TGCGCCAGCACCCCTCATTTAGGGGCCACTAGCGGGAGCAGCGAGCAGTACTTC,CASTPHLGATSGSSEQYF
TRBJ2-1,-,TRBV7-9,-,TGTGCCAGCAGCACAAGCCGGGAGAAGTTCTTC,CASSTSREKFF
TRBJ2-1,-,TRBV9,-,TGTGCCAGCAGCGTAACGGTGGGGTTGCGCGGTTCCTACAATGAGCAGTTCTTC,CASSVTVGLRGSYNEQFF
TRBJ2-3,-,TRBV6-1,-,TGTGCCAGCTATCGTAGATCAGATACGCAGTATTTT,CASYRRSDTQYF
TRBJ1-2,-,TRBV30,-,TGTGCCTGGAGTCGGGGGTTAGGGGTGTATGGCTACACCTTC,CAWSRGLGVYGYTF
TRBJ2-2,-,TRBV6-6,TRBD2,TGTGCCAGCAGTTACTCCCGTCCGGGAGGAACCGGGGAGCTGTTTTTT,CASSYSRPGGTGELFF
TRBJ1-5,-,TRBV28,-,TGTGCCAGCAGATCACAGGGTTATGGCAATCAGCCCCAGCATTTT,CASRSQGYGNQPQHF
TRBJ1-1,-,TRBV4-3,-,TGCGCCAGCAGCCAAGGTTTCTGGCAGGAAGCTTTCTTT,CASSQGFWQEAFF
TRBJ1-1,-,TRBV6-6,-,TGTGCCATCTCACCGGGGGCTGGCACTGAAGCTTTCTTT,CAISPGAGTEAFF
TRBJ2-1,few,TRBV4-2,TRBD2,TGTGCCAGCAGCCGACCCGGGACTAGCGGGAGAAATGAGCAGTTCTTC,CASSRPGTSGRNEQFF
TRBJ2-7,-,TRBV28,TRBD1,TGTGCCAGCAGTGACGGGACAGGGGGCTTCTACGAGCAGTACTTC,CASSDGTGGFYEQYF
TRBJ2-7,-,TRBV28,-,TGTGCCAGCAGTCGAGGACTAGAGCAGTACTTC,CASSRGLEQYF
TRBJ2-1,-,TRBV20-1,-,TGCAGTGCTAACGGAGAAAATGAGCAGTTCTTC,CSANGENEQFF
TRBJ2-7,-,TRBV5-1,TRBD2,TGCGCCAGCAACAAGCGGGAGGGCCCGAGCTCCTACGAGCAGTACTTC,CASNKREGPSSYEQYF
TRBJ1-1,once,TRBV7-6,-,TGTGCCAGCAGCTTACAAGTGAACACTGAAGCTTTCTTT,CASSLQVNTEAFF
TRBJ2-3,-,TRBV5-4,TRBD2,TGTGCCAGCACCAAGAGTAGCGGGACTAGCACAGATACGCAGTATTTT,CASTKSSGTSTDTQYF
TRBJ2-1,-,TRBV6-1,-,TGTGCCAGCAGTCAAGCGCTGAGGAGCAACCCCTACAATGAGCAGTTCTTC,CASSQALRSNPYNEQFF
TRBJ2-3,-,TRBV5-6,-,TGTGCCAGCAGCTTGATTGGTCAGGGGTACACAGATACGCAGTATTTT,CASSLIGQGYTDTQYF